Below, 12 T cell receptor beta chains from the same sample are listed, as sequenced in a study of PD-1 blockade in classical Hodgkin lymphoma. Assay: immunoSEQ multiplex PCR; the TCRdb copy retains only in-frame clones and omits some. The sample carries 13,000 or so clones, around 80% recorded once. No patient escaped relapse after autologous stem cell transplantation, and brentuximab vedotin exposure varied. The starting material was peripheral blood mononuclear cells (PBMCs), obtained at baseline. These receptors originate from a human donor with classical Hodgkin lymphoma.

J is TRBJ2-1 and V is TRBV5-4; D unclear. The CDR3 is made up of 13 amino acids. The germline V gene encodes CDR1 SGHNT and CDR2 YYREEE (reference sequence). The V end lost 0 bases, the J end lost 2 bases, and 3 bases lay between the germline ends. DNA for the CDR3: TGTGCCAGCAGCTTGGAGGCCTACAATGAGCAGTTCTTC. Its protein product is CASSLEAYNEQFF.

The chain carries TRBV27 and TRBJ2-5; no definite D call. Trimming shortened V by 5 bases and J by 7 bases, and 11 bases separated the two germline ends. The CDR3 is made up of 12 amino acids. The V gene's germline CDR1 is MNHEY and CDR2 SMNVEV (reference sequence). CDR3: CASSPPMGTQYF. The DNA for the CDR3 is TGTGCCAGCAGTCCCCCCATGGGGACCCAGTACTTC.

The chain uses TRBV5-4 and TRBJ1-6; 7 bases are shared with TRBD1. The CDR3 is made up of 13 amino acids. Germline CDR1 reads SGHNT; CDR2 reads YYREEE (reference sequence). The V and J ends lost 4 bases and 14 bases, in that order; junction bases with no gene match: 9. CDR3: CASSGLDRAALHF. The CDR3 bases are TGTGCCAGCAGCGGACTAGACAGGGCGGCCCTCCACTTT.

This chain joins TRBV25-1 and TRBJ2-3; 7 bases align to TRBD2. Looked up from germline, CDR1 is MGHDK and CDR2 is SYGVNS. The CDR3 contains 18 residues. Trimming cost V 3 bases and J 2 bases; bases outside gene matches: 14. Written as DNA, the CDR3 is TGTGCCAGCAGTGAGCATTCGGTGGTAGCGGGCTACACAGATACGCAGTATTTT. Encoded protein: CASSEHSVVAGYTDTQYF. The complete variable domain, with remaining parts taken from reference TRBV25-1 and TRBJ2-3, reads EADIYQTPRYLVIGTGKKITLECSQTMGHDKMYWYQQDPGMELHLIHYSYGVNSTEKGDLSSESTVSRIRTEHFPLTLESARPSHTSQYLCASSEHSVVAGYTDTQYFGPGTRLTVL.

This clone was seen only once. The V call is TRBV5-5, the J call TRBJ1-5; maybe TRBD1 (6 bases). The length of the CDR3 is 15 residues. Germline CDR1 reads SGHKS; CDR2 reads YYEKEE (reference sequence). V was pared by 4 bases and J by 0 bases, with 11 bases between. The CDR3 protein is CASSRGQNSNQPQHF. In DNA form, the CDR3 reads TGTGCCAGCAGCCGCGGACAGAATAGCAATCAGCCCCAGCATTTT.

The gene calls are TRBV7-9 and TRBJ2-3; D perhaps matches TRBD1 (5 bases). Germline V gene lookup returns CDR1 SEHNR and CDR2 FQNEAQ (reference sequence). The CDR3 covers 14 residues. Trimming pared 5 bases from V and 2 bases from J, leaving 11 bases between. The CDR3 nucleotides read TGTGCCAGCAGCCAAGTAGGGGCCACAGATACGCAGTATTTT. It specifies CASSQVGATDTQYF.

This chain uses TRBV30 with TRBJ2-3; 11 nucleotides align to TRBD1. Looked up from germline, CDR1 is GTSNPN and CDR2 is SVGIG (reference sequence). This CDR3 is 16 amino acids long. The trim removed 2 bases at V and 2 bases at J, leaving 6 bases unmatched. CDR3 amino acids: CAWSLGTGGPTDTQYF. The CDR3, as DNA: TGTGCCTGGAGTCTCGGGACAGGGGGACCCACAGATACGCAGTATTTT.

V and J are TRBV6-6 and TRBJ1-5; 10 bases map to TRBD1. V was pared by 5 bases and J by 7 bases, with 5 bases of the junction left unmatched. Germline assignment: CDR1 MNHNY and CDR2 SVGAGI (reference sequence). The CDR3 covers 14 residues. The CDR3 is CASSRTGGGQPQHF. In DNA, the CDR3 is TGTGCCAGCAGTCGGACAGGGGGAGGGCAGCCCCAGCATTTT.

This rearrangement joins TRBV4-3 to TRBJ2-7; 11 bases are a match to TRBD2. The V gene's germline CDR1 is LGHNA and CDR2 YSLEER. CDR3 length equals 20 residues. J lost 4 bases, V lost 0 bases, and 17 bases had no gene match. CDR3 sequence: CASSQDFGTSGVGAEYEQYF. The CDR3 DNA sequence: TGCGCCAGCAGCCAAGACTTTGGGACTAGCGGAGTGGGGGCCGAATACGAGCAGTACTTC.

This clone appeared a single time. CDR3 sequence: CARSLGQNYGYTF. CDR3 DNA: TGTGCCAGAAGCTTGGGACAGAACTATGGCTACACCTTC. J is TRBJ1-2 and V is TRBV5-3; D may be TRBD1 (5 bases). TRBV5-3 is an ORF, with its function uncertain. There are 13 residues in the CDR3. V was clipped by 0 bases and J by 2 bases, with 5 bases between them.

The genes are TRBV6-4 and TRBJ2-1; the match to TRBD2 covers 11 bases. V shed 6 bases, J shed 5 bases, and the junction held 3 bases outside the gene matches. Germline V CDR1 and CDR2: MRHNA, SNTAGT. The CDR3 extends over 14 amino acids. The CDR3 nucleotides read TGTGCCAGCAGGGAACTAGCGGGAGACAATGAGCAGTTCTTC. Its protein is CASRELAGDNEQFF.

The rearrangement joins TRBV6-4 to TRBJ2-2; 11 positions agree with TRBD1. Germline CDR1 and CDR2: MRHNA and SNTAGT. V lost 6 bases, J lost 7 bases, and 4 bases stayed unmatched. The CDR3 extends over 14 amino acids. Written as DNA, the CDR3 is TGTGCCAGCAGCGTGGACAGGGGGCTCGGGGAGCTGTTTTTT. This codes for CASSVDRGLGELFF.